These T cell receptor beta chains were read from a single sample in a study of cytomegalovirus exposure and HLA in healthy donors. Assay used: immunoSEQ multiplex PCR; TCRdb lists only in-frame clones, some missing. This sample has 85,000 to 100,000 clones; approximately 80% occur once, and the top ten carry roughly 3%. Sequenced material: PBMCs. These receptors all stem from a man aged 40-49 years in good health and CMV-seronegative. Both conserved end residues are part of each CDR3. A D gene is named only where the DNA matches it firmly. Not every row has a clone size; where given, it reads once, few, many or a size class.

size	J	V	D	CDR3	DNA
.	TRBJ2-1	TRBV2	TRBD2	CASSGTSGGLYNEQFF	TGTGCCAGCAGTGGGACTAGCGGGGGGCTCTACAATGAGCAGTTCTTC
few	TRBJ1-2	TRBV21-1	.	CASSSGALYYGYTF	TGTGCCAGCAGCTCAGGGGCGCTATACTATGGCTACACCTTC
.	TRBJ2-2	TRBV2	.	CASSDDSRGTGELFF	TGTGCCAGCAGTGACGATAGCCGGGGGACCGGGGAGCTGTTTTTT
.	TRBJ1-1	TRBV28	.	CASSPRRGRTEAFF	TGTGCCAGCAGTCCAAGGAGGGGTCGGACTGAAGCTTTCTTT
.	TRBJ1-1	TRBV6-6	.	CATRLSMNTEAFF	TGTGCCACCCGGTTGAGTATGAACACTGAAGCTTTCTTT
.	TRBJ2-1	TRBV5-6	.	CASSPTGLTEQFF	TGTGCCAGCAGCCCAACCGGACTTACAGAGCAGTTCTTC
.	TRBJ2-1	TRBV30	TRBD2	CAWSVMTSGRTSYNEQFF	TGTGCCTGGAGTGTAATGACTAGCGGGAGGACCTCCTACAATGAGCAGTTCTTC
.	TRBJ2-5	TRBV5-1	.	CASSLALANQETQYF	TGCGCCAGCAGCTTGGCTTTAGCGAATCAAGAGACCCAGTACTTC
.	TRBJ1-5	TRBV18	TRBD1	CASSPVAGQGFQPQHF	TGTGCCAGCTCACCAGTCGCCGGACAGGGGTTTCAGCCCCAGCATTTT
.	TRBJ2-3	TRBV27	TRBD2	CASSDPGLATDTQYF	TGTGCCAGCAGTGATCCGGGACTAGCGACAGATACGCAGTATTTT
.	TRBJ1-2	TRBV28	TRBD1	CASSLEGQGIFGYTF	TGTGCCAGCAGTTTAGAGGGACAGGGTATCTTTGGCTACACCTTC
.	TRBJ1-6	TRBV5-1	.	CASSLGPREANSPLHF	TGCGCCAGCAGCTTGGGACCGCGCGAGGCTAATTCACCCCTCCACTTT